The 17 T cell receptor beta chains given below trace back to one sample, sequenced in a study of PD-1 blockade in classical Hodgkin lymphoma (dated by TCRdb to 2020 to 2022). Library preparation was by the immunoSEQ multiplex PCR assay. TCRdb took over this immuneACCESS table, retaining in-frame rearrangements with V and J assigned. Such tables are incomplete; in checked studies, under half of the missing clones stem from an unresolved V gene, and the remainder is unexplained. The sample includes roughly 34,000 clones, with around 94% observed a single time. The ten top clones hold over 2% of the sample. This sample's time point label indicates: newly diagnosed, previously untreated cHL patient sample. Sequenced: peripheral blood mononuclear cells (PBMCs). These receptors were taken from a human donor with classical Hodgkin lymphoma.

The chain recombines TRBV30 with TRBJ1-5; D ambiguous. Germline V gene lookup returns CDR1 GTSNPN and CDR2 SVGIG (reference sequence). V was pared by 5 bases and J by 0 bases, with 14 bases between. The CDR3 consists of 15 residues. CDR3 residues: CAWGRNVVSNQPQHF. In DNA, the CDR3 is TGTGCCTGGGGCAGGAACGTTGTTAGCAATCAGCCCCAGCATTTT. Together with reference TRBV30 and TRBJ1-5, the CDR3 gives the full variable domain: SQTIHQWPATLVQPVGSPLSLECTVEGTSNPNLYWYRQAAGRGLQLLFYSVGIGQISSEVPQNLSASRPQDRQFILSSKKLLLSDSGFYLCAWGRNVVSNQPQHFGDGTRLSIL.

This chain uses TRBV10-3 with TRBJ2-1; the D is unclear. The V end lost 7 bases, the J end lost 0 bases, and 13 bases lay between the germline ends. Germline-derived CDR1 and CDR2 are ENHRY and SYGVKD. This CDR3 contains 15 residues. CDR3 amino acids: CAIKAVRSSYNEQFF. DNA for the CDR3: TGTGCCATCAAGGCAGTCCGGAGCTCCTACAATGAGCAGTTCTTC.

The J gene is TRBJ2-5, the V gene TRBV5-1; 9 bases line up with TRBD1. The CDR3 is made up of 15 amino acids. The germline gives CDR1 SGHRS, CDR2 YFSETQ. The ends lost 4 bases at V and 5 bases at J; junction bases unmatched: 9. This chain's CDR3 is CASSPRDREPETQYF. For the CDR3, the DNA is TGCGCCAGCAGCCCCCGGGACAGGGAGCCCGAGACCCAGTACTTC.

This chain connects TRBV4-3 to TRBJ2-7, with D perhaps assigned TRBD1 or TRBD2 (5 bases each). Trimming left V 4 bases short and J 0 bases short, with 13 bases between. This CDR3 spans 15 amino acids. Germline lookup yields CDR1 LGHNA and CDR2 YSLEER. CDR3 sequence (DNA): TGCGCCAGCAGCCTACTACTTGGGGGCTCCTACGAGCAGTACTTC. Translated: CASSLLLGGSYEQYF.

The CDR3 loop reads CASKNWGHGQFF. The CDR3 DNA sequence: TGTGCCAGCAAAAACTGGGGGCACGGGCAGTTCTTC. This chain joins TRBV7-8 and TRBJ2-1; tentatively, D is TRBD1 (6 bases). Per germline, CDR1 SGHVS and CDR2 FQNEAQ. The germline V and J ends were trimmed by 7 bases and 12 bases, with 16 bases remaining between them. The CDR3 consists of 12 residues.

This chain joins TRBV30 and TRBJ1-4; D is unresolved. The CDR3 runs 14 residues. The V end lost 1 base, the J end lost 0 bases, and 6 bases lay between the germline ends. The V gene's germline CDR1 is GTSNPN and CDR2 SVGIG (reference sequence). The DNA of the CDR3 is TGTGCCTGGAGTGGAAAGGCAACTAATGAAAAACTGTTTTTT. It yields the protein CAWSGKATNEKLFF.

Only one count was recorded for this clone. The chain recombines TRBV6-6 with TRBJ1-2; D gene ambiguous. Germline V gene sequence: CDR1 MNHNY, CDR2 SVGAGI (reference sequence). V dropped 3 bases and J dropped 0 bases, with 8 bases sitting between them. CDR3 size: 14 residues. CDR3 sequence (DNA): TGTGCCAGCAGTTATGGCCAAGCTAACTATGGCTACACCTTC. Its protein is CASSYGQANYGYTF.

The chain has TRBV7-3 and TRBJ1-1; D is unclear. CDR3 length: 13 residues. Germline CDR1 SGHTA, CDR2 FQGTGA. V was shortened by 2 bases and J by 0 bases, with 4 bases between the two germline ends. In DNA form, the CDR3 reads TGTGCCAGCAGCTTAGAGTTGAACACTGAAGCTTTCTTT. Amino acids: CASSLELNTEAFF.

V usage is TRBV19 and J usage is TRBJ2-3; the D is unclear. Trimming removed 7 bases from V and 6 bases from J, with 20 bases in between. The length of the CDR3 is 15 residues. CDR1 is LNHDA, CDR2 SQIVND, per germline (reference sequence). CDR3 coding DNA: TGTGCCAGTACCAGGACGGTGCTACCAGCGGATACGCAGTATTTT. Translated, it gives CASTRTVLPADTQYF. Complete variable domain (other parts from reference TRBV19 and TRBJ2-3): DGGITQSPKYLFRKEGQNVTLSCEQNLNHDAMYWYRQDPGQGLRLIYYSQIVNDFQKGDIAEGYSVSREKKESFPLTVTSAQKNPTAFYLCASTRTVLPADTQYFGPGTRLTVL.

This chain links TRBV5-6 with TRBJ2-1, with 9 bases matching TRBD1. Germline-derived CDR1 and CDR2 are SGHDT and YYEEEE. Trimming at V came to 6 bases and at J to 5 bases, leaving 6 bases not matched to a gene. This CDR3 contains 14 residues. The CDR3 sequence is CASIGQGRHNEQFF. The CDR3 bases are TGTGCCAGCATTGGACAGGGGAGACACAATGAGCAGTTCTTC.

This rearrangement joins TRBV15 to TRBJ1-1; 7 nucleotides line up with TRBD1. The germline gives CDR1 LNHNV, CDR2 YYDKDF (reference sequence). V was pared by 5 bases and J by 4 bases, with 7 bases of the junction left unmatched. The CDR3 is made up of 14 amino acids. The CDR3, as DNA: TGTGCCACCAGCGGCTTACAGGGGTTCACTGAAGCTTTCTTT. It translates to CATSGLQGFTEAFF.

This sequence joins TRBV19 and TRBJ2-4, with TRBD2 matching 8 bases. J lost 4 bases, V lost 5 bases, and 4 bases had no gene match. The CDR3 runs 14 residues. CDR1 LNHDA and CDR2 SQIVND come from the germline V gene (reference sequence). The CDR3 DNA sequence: TGTGCCAGTAGTTCGGGAGGGGCAAAAAACATTCAGTACTTC. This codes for CASSSGGAKNIQYF.

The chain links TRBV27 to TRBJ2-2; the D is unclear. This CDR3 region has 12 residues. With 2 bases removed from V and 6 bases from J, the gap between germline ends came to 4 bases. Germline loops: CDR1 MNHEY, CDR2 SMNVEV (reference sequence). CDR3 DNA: TGTGCCAGCAGTTTAGTTGCCGGGGAGCTGTTTTTT. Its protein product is CASSLVAGELFF.

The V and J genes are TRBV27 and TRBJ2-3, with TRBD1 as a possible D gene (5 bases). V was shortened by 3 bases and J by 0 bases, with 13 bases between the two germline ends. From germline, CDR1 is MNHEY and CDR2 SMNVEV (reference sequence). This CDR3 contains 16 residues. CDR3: CASSFLSTESTDTQYF. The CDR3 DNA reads TGTGCCAGCAGTTTCCTATCGACAGAGAGCACAGATACGCAGTATTTT.

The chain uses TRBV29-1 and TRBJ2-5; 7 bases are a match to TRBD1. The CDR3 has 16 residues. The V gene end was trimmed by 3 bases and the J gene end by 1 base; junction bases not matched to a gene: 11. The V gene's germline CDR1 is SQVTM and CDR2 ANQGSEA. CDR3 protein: CSVDTKTGTPQETQYF. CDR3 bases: TGCAGCGTTGATACCAAGACAGGGACCCCCCAAGAGACCCAGTACTTC.

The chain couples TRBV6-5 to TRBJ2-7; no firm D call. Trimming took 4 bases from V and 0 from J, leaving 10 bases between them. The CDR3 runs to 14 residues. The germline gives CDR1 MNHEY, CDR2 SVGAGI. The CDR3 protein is CASSWVGDSYEQYF. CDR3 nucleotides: TGTGCCAGCAGTTGGGTTGGTGACTCCTACGAGCAGTACTTC.

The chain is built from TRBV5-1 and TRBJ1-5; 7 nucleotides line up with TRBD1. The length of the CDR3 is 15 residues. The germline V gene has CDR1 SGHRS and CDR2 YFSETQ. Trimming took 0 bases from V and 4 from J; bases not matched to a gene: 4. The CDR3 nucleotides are TGCGCCAGCAGCTTGGAGGGCAGGGGGAATCAGCCCCAGCATTTT. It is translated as CASSLEGRGNQPQHF.